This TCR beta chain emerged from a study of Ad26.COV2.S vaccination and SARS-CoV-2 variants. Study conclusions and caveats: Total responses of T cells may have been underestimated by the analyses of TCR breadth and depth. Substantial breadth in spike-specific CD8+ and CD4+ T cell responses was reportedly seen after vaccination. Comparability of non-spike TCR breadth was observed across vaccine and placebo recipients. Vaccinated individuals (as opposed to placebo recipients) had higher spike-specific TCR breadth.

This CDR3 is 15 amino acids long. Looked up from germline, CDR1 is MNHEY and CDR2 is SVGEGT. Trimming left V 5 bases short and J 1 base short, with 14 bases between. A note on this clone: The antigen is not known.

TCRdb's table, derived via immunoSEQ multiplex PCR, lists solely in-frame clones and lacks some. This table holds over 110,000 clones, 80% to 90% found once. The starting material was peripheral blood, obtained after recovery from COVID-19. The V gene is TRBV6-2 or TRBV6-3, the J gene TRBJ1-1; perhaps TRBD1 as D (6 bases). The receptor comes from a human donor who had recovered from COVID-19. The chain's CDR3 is CASSTSLGANTEAFF. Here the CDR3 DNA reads TGTGCCAGCAGTACGAGTTTGGGGGCGAACACTGAAGCTTTCTTT.